The 24 T cell receptor beta chains given below trace back to one sample, sequenced in a study of OX40 agonist ivuxolimab in advanced cancers. Sequenced by immunoSEQ multiplex PCR; TCRdb stores in-frame clones only, minus some. This table holds about 72,000 clones, nearly 90% found once. The starting material was CD4+ or CD8+ T cells sorted from blood, obtained in a trial of the OX40 agonist ivuxolimab. The receptors derive from an adult with an advanced solid tumor such as melanoma, head and neck, liver or kidney cancer.

The V gene is TRBV10-3, the J gene TRBJ2-3; tentatively, D is TRBD2 (6 bases). The CDR3 runs to 15 residues. Germline CDR1 and CDR2: ENHRY and SYGVKD. Deletions cut 1 base from V and 0 bases from J, with 8 bases between. Written as DNA, the CDR3 is TGTGCCATCAGTGAGTTCGGGACTAGCACAGATACGCAGTATTTT. Protein product: CAISEFGTSTDTQYF.

V is TRBV29-1 and J is TRBJ2-1, with no clear D. Trimming stripped 4 bases from V and 7 bases from J, with 17 bases between. CDR1 is SQVTM, CDR2 ANQGSEA, per germline. CDR3 length equals 14 residues. In nucleotides, the CDR3 is TGCAGCGTTGGAATGAGACTCTCAAGGAATGAGCAGTTCTTC. This codes for CSVGMRLSRNEQFF.

The rearrangement links TRBV19 to TRBJ2-1; the D is unclear. Germline-derived CDR1 and CDR2 are LNHDA and SQIVND (reference sequence). The germline V and J ends were trimmed by 8 bases and 8 bases, with 13 bases remaining between them. This CDR3 comprises 12 residues. CDR3 nucleotide sequence: TGTGCCAGTGTTACCCCTGGCTATGAGCAGTTCTTC. Protein sequence: CASVTPGYEQFF.

V usage is TRBV29-1 and J usage is TRBJ2-2, with D maybe TRBD2 (6 bases). V lost 8 bases and J 5 bases, leaving 24 bases between the germline ends. This CDR3 comprises 16 residues. Germline assignment: CDR1 SQVTM and CDR2 ANQGSEA. CDR3 protein: CSLRDWHQRRTGELFF. CDR3 nucleotides: TGCAGCCTAAGGGACTGGCATCAAAGGCGGACCGGGGAGCTGTTTTTT.

This clone has more than one count but fewer than ten. The chain links TRBV4-1 to TRBJ1-1; D is possibly TRBD1 (6 bases). Trimming stripped 5 bases from V and 3 bases from J, with 16 bases between. The CDR3 is 15 amino acids. Germline V lookup: CDR1 MGHRA, CDR2 YSYEKL. The CDR3 DNA follows: TGCGCCAGCAGCTCGGGGGCGTTGGCCGACACTGAAGCTTTCTTT. Protein: CASSSGALADTEAFF.

The chain employs TRBV7-9 and TRBJ1-3, with D hard to call. Germline V gene data show CDR1 as SEHNR and CDR2 as FQNEAQ (reference sequence). The CDR3 runs 14 residues. Trimming took off 5 bases at V and 4 bases at J, with 12 bases between the two ends. CDR3 sequence reads: CASSPDGGGNTIYF. For the CDR3, the DNA is TGTGCCAGCAGCCCGGACGGCGGGGGAAACACCATATATTTT.

The chain has TRBV18 and TRBJ2-2; the D gene is possibly TRBD1 (6 bases). The CDR3 spans 15 residues. V lost 5 bases and J 4 bases, leaving 14 bases between the germline ends. Germline lookup yields CDR1 KGHSH and CDR2 LQKENI. CDR3 loop: CASSTGWPLTGELFF. Here the CDR3 DNA reads TGTGCCAGCTCAACAGGGTGGCCCCTCACCGGGGAGCTGTTTTTT.

This clone has just a few counts. V gene TRBV6-6 combines with J gene TRBJ1-2, with 9 bases matching TRBD1. The CDR3 totals 14 residues. Germline-derived CDR1 and CDR2 are MNHNY and SVGAGI (reference sequence). V lost 6 bases to trimming and J lost 4 bases; unmatched junction nucleotides: 6. CDR3 region: CASSPSGQGYGYTF. CDR3 DNA: TGTGCCAGCAGCCCGTCGGGACAGGGCTATGGCTACACCTTC.

The chain links TRBV18 to TRBJ1-1; no clear D gene. Trimming cost V 2 bases and J 0 bases, with 7 bases left between them. The V gene's germline CDR1 is KGHSH and CDR2 LQKENI. The CDR3 covers 14 residues. CDR3 loop: CASSPVPMNTEAFF. As DNA, the CDR3 is TGTGCCAGCTCACCAGTCCCAATGAACACTGAAGCTTTCTTT.

The rearrangement links TRBV4-1 to TRBJ1-2; TRBD1 might be the D (5 bases). Germline-derived CDR1 and CDR2 are MGHRA and YSYEKL. V lost 2 bases to trimming and J lost 3 bases, with 10 bases between them. The CDR3 runs 14 residues. The CDR3 bases are TGCGCCAGCAGCCAAAAAACAGGTTACTATGGCTACACCTTC. This codes for CASSQKTGYYGYTF.

The CDR3, as DNA: TGTGCCAGCAGCTACTCCCCTAGCGCCTACAATGAGCAGTTCTTC. Its translation: CASSYSPSAYNEQFF. This chain uses TRBV7-2 with TRBJ2-1; maybe TRBD2 (6 bases). The germline gives CDR1 SGHTA, CDR2 FQGNSA. V lost 4 bases, J lost 2 bases, and 12 bases lay in between. This CDR3 has 15 amino acids.

The gene calls are TRBV5-6 and TRBJ1-2; D is unresolved. Looked up from germline, CDR1 is SGHDT and CDR2 is YYEEEE. There are 13 residues in the CDR3. V was trimmed by 3 bases and J by 4 bases, leaving 10 bases between them. The CDR3 nucleotides are TGTGCCAGCAGCTCGACACTATTCTATGGCTACACCTTC. This sequence encodes CASSSTLFYGYTF.

The count of this clone is one. Other DNA sequences from this sample encode an identical CDR3 as well. CDR3 bases: TGTGCCAGCTTAGTCCGTGGCGGGGAGCTGTTTTTT. Translation: CASLVRGGELFF. The rearrangement links TRBV7-9 to TRBJ2-2; unclear D gene. The V end lost 8 bases, the J end lost 7 bases, and 11 bases lay between the germline ends. There are 12 residues in the CDR3. Germline V gene sequence: CDR1 SEHNR, CDR2 FQNEAQ (reference sequence).

The chain has TRBV11-3 and TRBJ2-3, with 9 bases matching TRBD2. The junction had 3 bases not matched to a gene; V was cut back by 1 base and J by 1 base. The germline CDR1 and CDR2 sequences are SGHNT and YENEEA. This CDR3 spans 16 amino acids. CDR3 in DNA: TGTGCCAGCAGCTTAGTCGCGGGGGGGCGCACAGATACGCAGTATTTT. Amino acids: CASSLVAGGRTDTQYF.

The rearrangement joins TRBV2 to TRBJ1-1; D uncertain. The V end was cut by 8 bases, the J end by 5 bases, with 9 bases between. Per germline, CDR1 SNHLY and CDR2 FYNNEI. This CDR3 comprises 11 residues. The CDR3 region has the DNA TGTGCCAGCTGTTTCATTACTGAAGCTTTCTTT. Translation gives CASCFITEAFF.

The V and J genes are TRBV6-5 and TRBJ2-5, with D uncertain. The better agreement between TRBJ2-7 and the DNA end casts doubt on the J call. Germline loops: CDR1 MNHEY, CDR2 SVGAGI. The length of the CDR3 is 13 residues. The CDR3 sequence: CASTPAVHYEQYF. The CDR3 DNA reads as TGTGCCAGCACTCCCGCCGTCCACTACGAGCAGTACTTC.

The CDR3 bases are TGTGCCAGCAGTTACCCGGGGTTCTATGGCTACACCTTC. Encoded protein: CASSYPGFYGYTF. The chain couples TRBV6-5 to TRBJ1-2; no clear D gene. The V end lost 2 bases, the J end lost 4 bases, and 8 bases lay between the germline ends. Germline CDR1 MNHEY, CDR2 SVGAGI. This CDR3 has 13 amino acids.

The gene calls are TRBV7-8 and TRBJ2-1; 7 bases match TRBD2. CDR1 and CDR2 (germline): SGHVS, FQNEAQ. The CDR3 contains 14 residues. J lost 6 bases, V lost 5 bases, and 7 bases had no gene match. The CDR3 bases are TGTGCCAGCAGCCCGTTGGTAGCGGGCAATGAGCAGTTCTTC. It specifies CASSPLVAGNEQFF.

The rearrangement links TRBV10-3 to TRBJ1-2, with 9 bases that match TRBD1. The CDR3 length is 14 residues. V shed 8 bases and J 8 bases; nucleotides not matched to a gene: 12. The germline V gene encodes CDR1 ENHRY and CDR2 SYGVKD. The CDR3 nucleotides read TGTGCCATCGCTTCTTCGGGACAGGGCTGGGGCTACACCTTC. Translating gives CAIASSGQGWGYTF.

This chain joins TRBV5-4 and TRBJ1-2, with D possibly being TRBD1 (6 bases). The CDR3 runs 13 residues. Germline assignment: CDR1 SGHNT and CDR2 YYREEE (reference sequence). Trimming left V 4 bases short and J 3 bases short, with 10 bases between. The CDR3 sequence is CASSPDRHYGYTF. CDR3 coding DNA: TGTGCCAGCAGCCCCGACAGGCACTATGGCTACACCTTC. The variable domain in full, with the rest retrieved from reference TRBV5-4 and TRBJ1-2, is ETGVTQSPTHLIKTRGQQVTLRCSSQSGHNTVSWYQQALGQGPQFIFQYYREEENGRGNFPPRFSGLQFPNYSSELNVNALELDDSALYLCASSPDRHYGYTFGSGTRLTVV.

This chain links TRBV6-6 with TRBJ2-5; D might be TRBD2 (5 bases). The J call may be mistaken, given a closer DNA end match to TRBJ2-7. The CDR3 has 15 amino acids. Germline CDR1 is MNHNY and CDR2 is SVGAGI (reference sequence). DNA of the CDR3: TGTGCCAGCACCCTGCCTGGAGGCCTATCCTACGAGCAGTACTTC. The encoded protein is CASTLPGGLSYEQYF.

V gene TRBV2 combines with J gene TRBJ1-2; no definite D call. Trimming cost V 0 bases and J 13 bases, with 9 bases left between them. Germline-derived CDR1 and CDR2 are SNHLY and FYNNEI. The CDR3 contains 11 residues. CDR3 in DNA: TGTGCCAGCAGTGAAGCGCGGCGGCCCACCTTC. It is translated as CASSEARRPTF.

The rearrangement uses TRBV29-1 and TRBJ1-4, with a weak D call TRBD1 (6 bases). Germline loops: CDR1 SQVTM, CDR2 ANQGSEA. The CDR3 has 13 amino acids. Trimming removed 7 bases from V and 7 bases from J, with 16 bases in between. The CDR3 bases are TGCAGCGCTGAGGGACAAGGGGTTGAAAAACTGTTTTTT. Its translation is CSAEGQGVEKLFF.

This clone was seen more than once but under ten times. In DNA, the CDR3 is TGTGCCAGCAGTTTATCAAGCGGGAGTGGACGCTACGAGCAGTACTTC. It specifies CASSLSSGSGRYEQYF. This chain links TRBV28 with TRBJ2-7, with TRBD2 identical over 8 bases. V shed 1 base, J shed 3 bases, and the junction held 8 bases outside the gene matches. Germline V gene sequence: CDR1 MDHEN, CDR2 SYDVKM. CDR3 length: 16 amino acids.